Below, 17 T cell receptor beta chains from the same sample are listed, as sequenced in a study of T cell responses to AZD1222 COVID-19 vaccine. Profiling relied on immunoSEQ multiplex PCR, and the TCRdb table lists in-frame clones only, not all of them. The profile covers 54,000 or so clones, with about 80% appearing a single time and 5% taken by the ten largest. The sample consisted of peripheral blood, taken 28 days after the second AZD1222 dose. These TCRs come from an adult who received the AZD1222 COVID-19 vaccine.

The rearrangement uses TRBV5-6 and TRBJ2-1, with TRBD1 identical over 9 bases. The CDR3 sequence is 15 residues long. Germline V gives CDR1 SGHDT, CDR2 YYEEEE. V dropped 5 bases and J dropped 1; count of bases not matched to a gene: 4. For the CDR3, the DNA is TGTGCCAGCAGTACCGACAGGGGGTCCTACAATGAGCAGTTCTTC. Protein: CASSTDRGSYNEQFF.

The genes are TRBV19 and TRBJ2-2, with D unresolved. Germline V gene sequence: CDR1 LNHDA, CDR2 SQIVND (reference sequence). V was clipped by 4 bases and J by 5 bases, with 11 bases between them. The CDR3 totals 14 residues. This CDR3 reads CASSKTYTTGELFF. Written as DNA, the CDR3 is TGTGCCAGTAGTAAAACATACACAACCGGGGAGCTGTTTTTT. Drawing the rest from reference TRBV19 and TRBJ2-2, the complete variable domain is DGGITQSPKYLFRKEGQNVTLSCEQNLNHDAMYWYRQDPGQGLRLIYYSQIVNDFQKGDIAEGYSVSREKKESFPLTVTSAQKNPTAFYLCASSKTYTTGELFFGEGSRLTVL.

The genes are TRBV7-2 and TRBJ2-4, with 10 bases that match TRBD1. V shed 4 bases and J 4 bases; nucleotides not matched to a gene: 4. There are 15 residues in the CDR3. Germline V gives CDR1 SGHTA, CDR2 FQGNSA. CDR3 sequence reads: CASSSTGQGKNIQYF. CDR3 nucleotides: TGTGCCAGCAGCTCTACGGGACAGGGGAAAAACATTCAGTACTTC.

The chain links TRBV28 to TRBJ1-2; D remains unclear. V gave up 5 bases and J gave up 2 bases, with 6 bases separating them. The CDR3 covers 12 residues. CDR1 MDHEN and CDR2 SYDVKM come from the germline V gene. DNA for the CDR3: TGTGCCAGCAGTACGGGGAACTATGGCTACACCTTC. Amino acid sequence: CASSTGNYGYTF.

The chain employs TRBV7-8 and TRBJ1-3; 11 bases are shared with TRBD1. Unmatched junction bases numbered 13, after V lost 2 bases and J lost 4 bases. The CDR3 is 19 amino acids. Germline V gene lookup returns CDR1 SGHVS and CDR2 FQNEAQ. For the CDR3, the DNA is TGTGCCAGCAGCTTAACCTCCTCGCCGGGACAGGGGGGAGGAAACACCATATATTTT. This encodes CASSLTSSPGQGGGNTIYF.

This sequence joins TRBV11-3 and TRBJ2-1; 12 positions match TRBD1. Germline V gives CDR1 SGHNT, CDR2 YENEEA. Unmatched junction bases numbered 7, after V lost 5 bases and J lost 8 bases. The CDR3 spans 15 residues. In nucleotides, the CDR3 is TGTGCCAGCAGCCGAGGGACAGGGGGCGCGGATGAGCAGTTCTTC. The encoded protein is CASSRGTGGADEQFF.

This chain joins TRBV19 and TRBJ2-6; 8 bases line up with TRBD2. The CDR3 has 18 residues. V shed 4 bases, J shed 0 bases, and the junction held 8 bases outside the gene matches. CDR1 and CDR2 (germline): LNHDA, SQIVND (reference sequence). CDR3 region: CASSKVSGIPSGANVLTF. The DNA of the CDR3 is TGTGCCAGTAGTAAAGTTAGCGGGATCCCCTCTGGGGCCAACGTCCTGACTTTC.

This clone was seen once. This rearrangement joins TRBV18 to TRBJ1-2; TRBD1 matches at 9 bases. The germline V gene has CDR1 KGHSH and CDR2 LQKENI. CDR3 length equals 14 residues. The trim removed 5 bases at V and 4 bases at J, leaving 5 bases unmatched. The CDR3 loop is CASSKDRGLYGYTF. CDR3 nucleotide sequence: TGTGCCAGCTCAAAGGACAGGGGCCTCTATGGCTACACCTTC. The variable domain in full, completed from reference TRBV18 and TRBJ1-2, reads NAGVMQNPRHLVRRRGQEARLRCSPMKGHSHVYWYRQLPEEGLKFMVYLQKENIIDESGMPKERFSAEFPKEGPSILRIQQVVRGDSAAYFCASSKDRGLYGYTFGSGTRLTVV.

This clone was seen a few times. The gene calls are TRBV19 and TRBJ2-2; TRBD1 matches at 7 bases. The CDR3 is made up of 15 amino acids. Per germline, CDR1 LNHDA and CDR2 SQIVND (reference sequence). The trim removed 3 bases at V and 9 bases at J, leaving 10 bases unmatched. CDR3 sequence (DNA): TGTGCCAGTAGTATCCCAGGGGGTGGTTTCCGGGAGCTGTTTTTT. Translated: CASSIPGGGFRELFF.

Remarks on this clone: Distinct nucleotide sequences in the sample also encode this CDR3. The chain links TRBV5-5 to TRBJ1-1, with D possibly being TRBD1 (6 bases). The CDR3 consists of 13 residues. Trimming left V 4 bases short and J 1 base short, with 8 bases between. The germline V gene has CDR1 SGHKS and CDR2 YYEKEE (reference sequence). The CDR3 loop is CASSLTGNTEAFF. For the CDR3, the DNA is TGTGCCAGCAGCCTGACAGGGAACACTGAAGCTTTCTTT.

The chain has TRBV20-1 and TRBJ1-2; 7 positions match TRBD1. Germline CDR1 is DFQATT and CDR2 is SNEGSKA (reference sequence). Trimming cost V 0 bases and J 10 bases; bases outside gene matches: 2. The CDR3 consists of 11 residues. The CDR3 coding sequence is TGCAGTGCTAGAGATACAGGGGACTACACCTTC. It specifies CSARDTGDYTF.

This sequence joins TRBV11-2 and TRBJ2-2, with 9 bases matching TRBD1. The germline V gene encodes CDR1 SGHAT and CDR2 FQNNGV. The CDR3 consists of 15 residues. Losses at the gene ends were 5 bases for V and 4 bases for J; bases not matched to a gene: 5. The CDR3 DNA sequence: TGTGCCAGCAGCCCAACAGGGGGCAGCACCGGGGAGCTGTTTTTT. Translation: CASSPTGGSTGELFF.

This clone was detected once. The sample has other DNA sequences that encode this CDR3 too. The chain uses TRBV27 and TRBJ1-4; tentatively, D is TRBD1 (6 bases). Per germline, CDR1 MNHEY and CDR2 SMNVEV (reference sequence). V was shortened by 2 bases and J by 7 bases, with 11 bases between the two germline ends. The CDR3 extends over 14 amino acids. This chain's CDR3 is CASSLRGGGEKLFF. The DNA for the CDR3 is TGTGCCAGCAGTTTAAGAGGGGGGGGTGAAAAACTGTTTTTT.

The CDR3 sequence is CASSQELLRGRAEQYF. CDR3 DNA sequence: TGTGCCAGCAGCCAAGAGCTATTGAGGGGGCGCGCCGAGCAGTACTTC. The V and J genes are TRBV3-1 (or the pseudogene TRBV3-2) and TRBJ2-7, with TRBD1 matching 7 bases. The CDR3 is 16 amino acids. CDR1 is LGHDT and CDR2 is YNNKEL in the germline V gene (reference sequence). J lost 6 bases, V lost 0 bases, and 11 bases had no gene match.

This clone was counted once. The gene calls are TRBV10-3 and TRBJ1-5, with 7 bases lining up with TRBD1. This CDR3 spans 15 amino acids. CDR1 and CDR2 from the germline V gene are ENHRY and SYGVKD. Trimming removed 5 bases from V and 3 bases from J; junction bases left unmatched: 7. This CDR3 is CAISSGTAVNQPQHF. CDR3 coding DNA: TGTGCCATCAGTTCCGGGACAGCGGTCAATCAGCCCCAGCATTTT.

In this sample, this clone turned up a few times. The V and J genes are TRBV7-9 and TRBJ2-1; D is ambiguous. Germline V gene data show CDR1 as SEHNR and CDR2 as FQNEAQ (reference sequence). V was cut by 0 bases and J by 0 bases, with 12 bases left in between. The CDR3 covers 17 residues. CDR3 region: CASSLALNTYSYNEQFF. The CDR3 region has the DNA TGTGCCAGCAGCTTAGCGTTGAATACTTACTCCTACAATGAGCAGTTCTTC.

The chain carries TRBV18 and TRBJ1-5; possibly TRBD1 for D (5 bases). Germline CDR1 is KGHSH and CDR2 is LQKENI. The CDR3 sequence is 13 residues long. V lost 6 bases to trimming and J lost 3 bases, with 9 bases between them. The CDR3 DNA reads as TGTGCCAGCTCGGGGACGGACAATCAGCCCCAGCATTTT. This translates into CASSGTDNQPQHF.